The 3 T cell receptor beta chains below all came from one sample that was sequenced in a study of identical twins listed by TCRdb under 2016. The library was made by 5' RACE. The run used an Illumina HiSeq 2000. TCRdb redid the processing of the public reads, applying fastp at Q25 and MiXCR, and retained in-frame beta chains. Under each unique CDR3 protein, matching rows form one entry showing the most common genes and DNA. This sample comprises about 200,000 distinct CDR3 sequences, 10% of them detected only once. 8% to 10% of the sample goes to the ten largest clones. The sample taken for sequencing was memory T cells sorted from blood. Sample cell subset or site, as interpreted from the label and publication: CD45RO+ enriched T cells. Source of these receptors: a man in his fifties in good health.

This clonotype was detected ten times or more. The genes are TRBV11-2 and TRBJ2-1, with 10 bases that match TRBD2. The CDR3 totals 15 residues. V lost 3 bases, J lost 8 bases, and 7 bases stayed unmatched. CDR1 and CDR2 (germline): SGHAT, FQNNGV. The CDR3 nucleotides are TGTGCCAGCAGCTTCTTTCAGCGGGGGGGCGATGAGCAGTTCTTC. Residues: CASSFFQRGGDEQFF.

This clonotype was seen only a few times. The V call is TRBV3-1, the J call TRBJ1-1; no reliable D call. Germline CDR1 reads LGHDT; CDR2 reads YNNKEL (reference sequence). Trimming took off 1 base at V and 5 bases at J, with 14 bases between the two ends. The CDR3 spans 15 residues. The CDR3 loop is CASSQVRAVWTEAFF. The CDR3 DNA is TGTGCCAGCAGCCAAGTTAGGGCGGTTTGGACTGAAGCTTTCTTT.

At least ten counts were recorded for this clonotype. The CDR3 sequence is CASRGYGLAGGPGAYNEQFF. In nucleotides, the CDR3 is TGTGCCAGCAGGGGCTATGGACTAGCGGGGGGACCAGGTGCCTACAATGAGCAGTTCTTC. V usage is TRBV11-2 and J usage is TRBJ2-1, with 14 bases identical to TRBD2. The CDR3 has 20 amino acids. The V gene's germline CDR1 is SGHAT and CDR2 FQNNGV. V lost 6 bases, J lost 2 bases, and 15 bases stayed unmatched. Combining the CDR3 with reference TRBV11-2 and TRBJ2-1 gives the whole variable domain EAGVAQSPRYKIIEKRQSVAFWCNPISGHATLYWYQQILGQGPKLLIQFQNNGVVDDSQLPKDRFSAERLKGVDSTLKIQPAKLEDSAVYLCASRGYGLAGGPGAYNEQFFGPGTRLTVL.